These 24 T cell receptor beta chains originate from one sample sequenced in a study of blood T cell repertoires in COVID-19 (dated by TCRdb to 2020 to 2021). Receptor amplification or capture employed the immunoSEQ multiplex PCR assay. TCRdb re-hosts the immuneACCESS table, in-frame sequences only. Its copies lack some clones; in the studies checked, an unresolved V gene accounts for under half of them, and the cause for the rest is not known. The sample includes around 270,000 clones, with around 86% observed a single time. The ten largest clones add up to roughly 5.6% of the sample. Specimen: peripheral blood. These receptor sequences come from a woman aged 60-75 years with COVID-19, enrolled during active disease.

The rearrangement links TRBV6-4 to TRBJ2-2, with TRBD2 matching 7 bases. Per germline, CDR1 MRHNA and CDR2 SNTAGT. This CDR3 is built from 16 residues. The ends lost 5 bases at V and 1 base at J; junction bases unmatched: 7. For the CDR3, the DNA is TGTGCCAGCAGTCGACGGGCTAGCGGGAACACCGGGGAGCTGTTTTTT. This sequence encodes CASSRRASGNTGELFF.

The chain carries TRBV11-3 and TRBJ2-1, with D perhaps TRBD1 (5 bases). This CDR3 region has 14 residues. Germline-derived CDR1 and CDR2 are SGHNT and YENEEA. The V end lost 6 bases, the J end lost 2 bases, and 11 bases lay between the germline ends. This chain's CDR3 is CASSKGYTYNEQFF. In DNA, the CDR3 is TGTGCCAGCAGTAAGGGGTATACCTACAATGAGCAGTTCTTC.

The chain links TRBV19 to TRBJ2-1, with 10 bases identical to TRBD2. The CDR3 totals 17 residues. The V gene end was trimmed by 4 bases and the J gene end by 0 bases; junction bases not matched to a gene: 6. Germline CDR1 LNHDA, CDR2 SQIVND (reference sequence). This CDR3 reads CASSTRLAGSSYNEQFF. In DNA form, the CDR3 reads TGTGCCAGTAGTACCCGACTAGCGGGTTCCTCCTACAATGAGCAGTTCTTC.

V and J are TRBV6-2 or TRBV6-3 and TRBJ2-7; D gene unclear. The CDR3 has 11 amino acids. The germline V gene encodes CDR1 MNHEY and CDR2 SVGEGT. The V and J ends lost 5 bases and 4 bases respectively, with 6 bases between them. The chain's CDR3 is CASSQVYEQYF. The CDR3 DNA reads TGTGCCAGCAGTCAGGTTTACGAGCAGTACTTC.

This chain connects TRBV6-5 to TRBJ1-2, with TRBD1 matching over 11 bases. Germline CDR1 and CDR2: MNHEY and SVGAGI. The V gene end was trimmed by 6 bases and the J gene end by 4 bases; junction bases not matched to a gene: 4. This CDR3 is 14 amino acids long. CDR3 loop: CASSRTGGIYGYTF. CDR3 bases: TGTGCCAGCAGCCGGACAGGGGGCATCTATGGCTACACCTTC.

V usage is TRBV15 and J usage is TRBJ1-6, with TRBD1 matching 8 bases. Germline CDR1 LNHNV, CDR2 YYDKDF (reference sequence). Trimming cost V 3 bases and J 5 bases; bases outside gene matches: 3. The CDR3 is 15 amino acids. CDR3 coding DNA: TGTGCCACCAGCAGTAGGACAGGGAATAATTCACCCCTCCACTTT. This sequence encodes CATSSRTGNNSPLHF.

J is TRBJ1-5 and V is TRBV2, with D possibly matching TRBD1 (5 bases). CDR3 length: 15 amino acids. CDR1 SNHLY and CDR2 FYNNEI come from the germline V gene. Trimming cost V 5 bases and J 0 bases, with 11 bases left between them. The CDR3 region has the DNA TGTGCCAGCAGTTTAGACAGTTATAGCAATCAGCCCCAGCATTTT. It translates to CASSLDSYSNQPQHF.

The chain joins TRBV10-3 to TRBJ2-7, with 10 bases lining up with TRBD1. The V gene end was trimmed by 5 bases and the J gene end by 2 bases; junction bases not matched to a gene: 3. Germline V gives CDR1 ENHRY, CDR2 SYGVKD. The CDR3 is 14 amino acids. The CDR3 DNA reads as TGTGCCATCAGTATTGGACAGGGGGCCTACGAGCAGTACTTC. Protein sequence: CAISIGQGAYEQYF.

This sequence joins TRBV19 and TRBJ2-6; D is uncertain. V was cut by 6 bases and J by 2 bases, with 8 bases left in between. The CDR3 contains 14 residues. Per the germline V gene, CDR1 is LNHDA and CDR2 is SQIVND (reference sequence). The CDR3 sequence is CASRNSPGANVLTF. For the CDR3, the DNA is TGTGCCAGTAGAAATAGTCCTGGGGCCAACGTCCTGACTTTC.

The rearrangement links TRBV19 to TRBJ2-3; 11 bases agree with TRBD2. The CDR3 is 16 residues long. CDR1 and CDR2 from the germline V gene are LNHDA and SQIVND (reference sequence). V shed 4 bases, J shed 3 bases, and the junction held 6 bases outside the gene matches. In DNA form, the CDR3 reads TGTGCCAGTAGTACCTTAGCGGGAGGGCCGACAGATACGCAGTATTTT. Residues: CASSTLAGGPTDTQYF.

V gene TRBV12-3 or TRBV12-4 combines with J gene TRBJ1-1; TRBD1 matches 10 bases. J lost 4 bases, V lost 6 bases, and 2 bases had no gene match. This CDR3 region has 13 residues. In DNA form, the CDR3 reads TGTGCCAGCAGAGGGACAGGGGTCACTGAAGCTTTCTTT. The encoded protein is CASRGTGVTEAFF.

The J gene is TRBJ2-4, the V gene TRBV6-6; a weak D match, TRBD2 (7 bases). The CDR3 is made up of 14 amino acids. The germline V gene has CDR1 MNHNY and CDR2 SVGAGI (reference sequence). V gave up 6 bases and J gave up 10 bases, with 19 bases separating them. In DNA form, the CDR3 reads TGTGCCAGCAGCACCGGGACACTGGGGGGGATTCAGTACTTC. Translation: CASSTGTLGGIQYF.

The genes are TRBV25-1 and TRBJ1-2; 7 nucleotides line up with TRBD1. CDR1 is MGHDK and CDR2 is SYGVNS in the germline V gene. V was clipped by 8 bases and J by 8 bases; unmatched bases: 14. The CDR3 loop spans 14 amino acids. The CDR3 DNA follows: TGTGCCAGCGCCCAAAGAGGGGGCGGAGGGGGCTACACCTTC. Translated, it gives CASAQRGGGGGYTF.

This rearrangement joins TRBV28 to TRBJ1-6, with D tentatively TRBD1 (5 bases). The CDR3 has 15 residues. V was clipped by 6 bases and J by 10 bases, with 19 bases between them. Germline CDR1 and CDR2: MDHEN and SYDVKM. The CDR3 protein is CASSLGLRGGSPLHF. In DNA form, the CDR3 reads TGTGCCAGCAGCCTGGGACTGCGGGGAGGCTCACCCCTCCACTTT.

This chain joins TRBV29-1 and TRBJ1-2, with 8 bases aligning to TRBD1. The CDR3 extends over 14 amino acids. V shed 2 bases, J shed 4 bases, and the junction held 6 bases outside the gene matches. CDR1 is SQVTM and CDR2 is ANQGSEA in the germline V gene. The CDR3 nucleotides read TGCAGCGTTGAATGGGACAGGTCTGCCTATGGCTACACCTTC. Translation: CSVEWDRSAYGYTF.

The rearrangement links TRBV6-2 or TRBV6-3 to TRBJ1-1; 9 bases are a match to TRBD1. CDR3 size: 14 residues. Germline V CDR1 and CDR2: MNHEY, SVGEGT. V shed 8 bases, J shed 4 bases, and the junction held 8 bases outside the gene matches. CDR3 sequence: CASGLLGQGTEAFF. The CDR3, as DNA: TGTGCCAGCGGCCTGCTGGGACAGGGCACTGAAGCTTTCTTT.

The V and J genes are TRBV2 and TRBJ2-2; D possibly corresponds to TRBD1 (6 bases). Germline lookup yields CDR1 SNHLY and CDR2 FYNNEI. Deletions cut 6 bases from V and 6 bases from J, with 20 bases between. CDR3 size: 16 residues. CDR3: CASSLGHRSPPGELFF. The CDR3 bases are TGTGCCAGCAGCTTGGGACACCGGTCTCCCCCCGGGGAGCTGTTTTTT.

V gene TRBV10-3 combines with J gene TRBJ2-3, with TRBD2 as a possible D gene (5 bases). CDR3 length equals 13 residues. Germline V CDR1 and CDR2: ENHRY, SYGVKD. V dropped 10 bases and J dropped 7 bases, with 18 bases sitting between them. CDR3 bases: TGTGCCACATCAGGTCCTAGCTTAAATACGCAGTATTTT. This translates into CATSGPSLNTQYF.

The rearrangement joins TRBV28 to TRBJ1-5; 9 positions match TRBD1. V shed 6 bases and J 4 bases; nucleotides not matched to a gene: 7. The germline gives CDR1 MDHEN, CDR2 SYDVKM. The CDR3 length is 15 residues. The CDR3 coding sequence is TGTGCCAGCAGACCCGGGGACAGGGTGAATCAGCCCCAGCATTTT. Protein: CASRPGDRVNQPQHF.

V gene TRBV28 combines with J gene TRBJ2-1, with TRBD2 as a possible D gene (6 bases). Germline loops: CDR1 MDHEN, CDR2 SYDVKM. This CDR3 contains 15 residues. Between the trimmed V and J ends, which lost 6 bases and 2 bases, there was a span of 14 bases. The CDR3 region has the DNA TGTGCCAGCAGCACGGGGGACCGAACCTACAATGAGCAGTTCTTC. It encodes CASSTGDRTYNEQFF. Drawing the rest from reference TRBV28 and TRBJ2-1, the complete variable domain is DVKVTQSSRYLVKRTGEKVFLECVQDMDHENMFWYRQDPGLGLRLIYFSYDVKMKEKGDIPEGYSVSREKKERFSLILESASTNQTSMYLCASSTGDRTYNEQFFGPGTRLTVL.

The chain employs TRBV7-6 and TRBJ1-1, with 12 bases matching TRBD1. Looked up from germline, CDR1 is SGHVS and CDR2 is FNYEAQ. With 0 bases clipped from V and 5 bases from J, the junction kept 4 bases outside the gene matches. This CDR3 has 16 amino acids. CDR3 DNA sequence: TGTGCCAGCAGCTTAGCCGGGACAGGGGGCGAAACTGAAGCTTTCTTT. Translating gives CASSLAGTGGETEAFF.

The chain has TRBV9 and TRBJ1-6, with TRBD1 as a possible D gene (6 bases). This CDR3 spans 16 amino acids. V dropped 0 bases and J dropped 14 bases, with 21 bases sitting between them. CDR1 is SGDLS and CDR2 is YYNGEE in the germline V gene. The CDR3 DNA reads TGTGCCAGCAGCGTAGATCCAGGGGCCACCTTAGGGTCCCTCCACTTT. Translating it yields CASSVDPGATLGSLHF.

The chain couples TRBV27 to TRBJ2-5, with 9 bases aligning to TRBD2. After removal of 3 bases from V and 5 bases from J, the junction contained 7 bases not matched to a gene. The germline gives CDR1 MNHEY, CDR2 SMNVEV (reference sequence). This CDR3 is 15 amino acids long. CDR3 DNA: TGTGCCAGCAGTTTGGCGGGAGGGCTCCCGGAGACCCAGTACTTC. Translating gives CASSLAGGLPETQYF.

The chain is built from TRBV11-2 and TRBJ1-2; 7 nucleotides match TRBD1. Losses at the gene ends were 1 base for V and 4 bases for J; bases not matched to a gene: 12. CDR1 is SGHAT, CDR2 FQNNGV, per germline. The CDR3 consists of 17 residues. CDR3 loop: CASSLAVGGRVGYGYTF. CDR3 coding DNA: TGTGCCAGCAGCTTAGCAGTAGGGGGCCGGGTCGGCTATGGCTACACCTTC.